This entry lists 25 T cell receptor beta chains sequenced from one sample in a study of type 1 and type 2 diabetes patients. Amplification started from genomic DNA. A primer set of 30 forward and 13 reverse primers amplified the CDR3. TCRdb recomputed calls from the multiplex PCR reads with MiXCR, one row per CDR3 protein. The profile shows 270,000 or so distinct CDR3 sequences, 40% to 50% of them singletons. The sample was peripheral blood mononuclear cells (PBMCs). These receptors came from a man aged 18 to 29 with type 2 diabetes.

The CDR3 spells CASSPGMRNAPYYEQYF. CDR3 nucleotides: TGTGCCAGCAGCCCAGGCATGCGGAATGCGCCATACTACGAGCAGTACTTC. V and J are TRBV7-8 and TRBJ2-7; D not certain. CDR3 length: 17 residues. Germline values: CDR1 SGHVS, CDR2 FQNEAQ. V shed 5 bases and J shed 3 bases, with 23 bases lying between them.

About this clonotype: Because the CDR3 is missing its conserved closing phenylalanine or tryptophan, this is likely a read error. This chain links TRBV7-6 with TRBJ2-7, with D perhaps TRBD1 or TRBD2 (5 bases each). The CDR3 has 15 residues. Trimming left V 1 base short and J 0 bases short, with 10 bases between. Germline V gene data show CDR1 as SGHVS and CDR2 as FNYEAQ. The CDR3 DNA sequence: TGTGCCAGCAGCTTAGAGGCAGGGAGCTCCTACGAGCAGTACCTC. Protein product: CASSLEAGSSYEQYL.

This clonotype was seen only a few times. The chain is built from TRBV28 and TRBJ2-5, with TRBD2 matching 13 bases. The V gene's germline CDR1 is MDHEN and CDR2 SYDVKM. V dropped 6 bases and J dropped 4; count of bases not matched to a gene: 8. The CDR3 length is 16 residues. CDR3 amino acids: CASRPLAGGMVETQYF. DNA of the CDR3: TGTGCCAGCAGACCACTAGCGGGGGGGATGGTAGAGACCCAGTACTTC.

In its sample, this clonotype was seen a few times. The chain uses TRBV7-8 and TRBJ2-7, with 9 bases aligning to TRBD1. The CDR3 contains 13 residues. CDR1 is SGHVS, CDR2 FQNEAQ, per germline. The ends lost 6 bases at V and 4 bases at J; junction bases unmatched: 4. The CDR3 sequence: CASSYGTGYEQYF. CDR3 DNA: TGTGCCAGCAGTTACGGGACAGGGTACGAGCAGTACTTC.

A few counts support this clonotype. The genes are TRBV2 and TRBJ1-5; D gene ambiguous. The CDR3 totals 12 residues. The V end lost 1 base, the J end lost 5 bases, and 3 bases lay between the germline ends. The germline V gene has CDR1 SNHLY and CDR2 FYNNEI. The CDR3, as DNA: TGTGCCAGCAGTGAAGGGGATCAGCCCCAGCATTTT. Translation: CASSEGDQPQHF.

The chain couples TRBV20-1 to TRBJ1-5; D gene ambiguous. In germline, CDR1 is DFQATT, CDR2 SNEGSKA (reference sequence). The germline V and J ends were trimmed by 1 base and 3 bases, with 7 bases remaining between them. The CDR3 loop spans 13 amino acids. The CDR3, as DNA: TGCAGTGCTAGAGGGGAGAACAATCAGCCCCAGCATTTT. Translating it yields CSARGENNQPQHF.

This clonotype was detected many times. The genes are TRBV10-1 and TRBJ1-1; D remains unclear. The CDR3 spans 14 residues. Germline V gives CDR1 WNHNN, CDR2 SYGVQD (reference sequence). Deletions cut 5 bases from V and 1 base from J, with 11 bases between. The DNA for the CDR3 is TGCGCCAGCAGTCAAGGACCCGCGAACACTGAAGCTTTCTTT. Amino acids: CASSQGPANTEAFF.

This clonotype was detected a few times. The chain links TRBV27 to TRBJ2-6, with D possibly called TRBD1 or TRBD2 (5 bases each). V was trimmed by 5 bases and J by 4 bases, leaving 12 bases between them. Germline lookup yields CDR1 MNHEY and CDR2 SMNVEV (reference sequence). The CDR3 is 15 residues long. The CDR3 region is CASSTTADGANVLTF. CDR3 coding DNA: TGTGCCAGCAGTACGACAGCGGACGGGGCCAACGTCCTGACTTTC.

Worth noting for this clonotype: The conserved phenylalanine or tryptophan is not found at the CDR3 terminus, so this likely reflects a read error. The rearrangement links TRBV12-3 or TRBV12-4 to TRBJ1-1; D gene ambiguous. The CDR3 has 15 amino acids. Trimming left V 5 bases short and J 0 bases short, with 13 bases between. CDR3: CASSREQNMNTEAFI. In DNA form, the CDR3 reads TGTGCCAGCAGTCGGGAACAGAATATGAACACTGAAGCTTTCATT.

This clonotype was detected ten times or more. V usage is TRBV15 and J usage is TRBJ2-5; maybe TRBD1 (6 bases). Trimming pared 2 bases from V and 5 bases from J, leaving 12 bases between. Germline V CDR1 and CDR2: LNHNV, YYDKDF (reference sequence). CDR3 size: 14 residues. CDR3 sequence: CATSRLQGTETQYF. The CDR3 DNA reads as TGTGCCACCAGCAGACTACAGGGAACGGAGACCCAGTACTTC.

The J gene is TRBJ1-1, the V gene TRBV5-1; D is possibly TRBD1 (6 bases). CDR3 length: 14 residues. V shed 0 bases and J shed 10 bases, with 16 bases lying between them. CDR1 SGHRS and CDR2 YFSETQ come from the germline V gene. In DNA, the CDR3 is TGCGCCAGCAGCTTGGACAGGGCGCCTAATGGAGCTTTCTTT. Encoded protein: CASSLDRAPNGAFF.

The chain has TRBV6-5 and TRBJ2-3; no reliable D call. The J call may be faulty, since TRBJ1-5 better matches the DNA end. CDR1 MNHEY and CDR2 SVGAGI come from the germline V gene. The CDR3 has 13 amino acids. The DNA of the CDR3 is TGTGCCAGCAGGGTCAGGTCCGCAGATACGCAGCATTTT. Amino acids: CASRVRSADTQHF.

DNA for the CDR3: TGTGCCAGCAGCTTAATGGGGGGAAAAAGTTTATATGGAAACACCATATATTTT. It encodes CASSLMGGKSLYGNTIYF. V gene TRBV7-6 combines with J gene TRBJ1-3, with TRBD1 as a possible D gene (5 bases). The V end was cut by 2 bases, the J end by 3 bases, with 20 bases between. The CDR3 length is 18 residues. The germline gives CDR1 SGHVS, CDR2 FNYEAQ. The whole variable domain, filled in from reference TRBV7-6 and TRBJ1-3, reads GAGVSQSPRYKVTKRGQDVALRCDPISGHVSLYWYRQALGQGPEFLTYFNYEAQQDKSGLPNDRFSAERPEGSISTLTIQRTEQRDSAMYRCASSLMGGKSLYGNTIYFGEGSWLTVV.

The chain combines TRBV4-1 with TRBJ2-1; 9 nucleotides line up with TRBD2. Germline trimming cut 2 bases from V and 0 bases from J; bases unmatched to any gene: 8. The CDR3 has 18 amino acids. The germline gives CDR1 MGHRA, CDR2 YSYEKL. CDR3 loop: CASSQFISGRFSYNEQFF. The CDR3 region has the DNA TGCGCCAGCAGCCAATTTATTAGCGGGAGATTCTCCTACAATGAGCAGTTCTTC.

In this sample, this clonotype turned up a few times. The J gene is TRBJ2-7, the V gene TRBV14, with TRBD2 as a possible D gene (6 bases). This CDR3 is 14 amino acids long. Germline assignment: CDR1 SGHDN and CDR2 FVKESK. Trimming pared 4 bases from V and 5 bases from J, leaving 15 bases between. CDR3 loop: CASSPRIGGNEQYF. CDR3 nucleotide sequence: TGTGCCAGCAGCCCTAGGATCGGCGGGAACGAGCAGTACTTC.

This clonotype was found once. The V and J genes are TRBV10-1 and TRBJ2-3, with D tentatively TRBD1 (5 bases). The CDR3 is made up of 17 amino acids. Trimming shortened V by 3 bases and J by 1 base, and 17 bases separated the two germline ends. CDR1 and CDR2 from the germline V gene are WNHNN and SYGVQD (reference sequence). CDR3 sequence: CASSDRQLGWGTDTQYF. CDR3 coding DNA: TGCGCCAGCAGTGACCGACAGCTAGGGTGGGGCACAGATACGCAGTATTTT.

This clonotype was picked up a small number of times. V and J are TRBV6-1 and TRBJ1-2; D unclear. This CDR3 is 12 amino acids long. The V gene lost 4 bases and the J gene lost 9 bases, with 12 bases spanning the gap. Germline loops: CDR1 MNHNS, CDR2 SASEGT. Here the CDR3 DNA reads TGTGCCAGCAGTGCGGCAGTAATCCGCTACACCTTC. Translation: CASSAAVIRYTF.

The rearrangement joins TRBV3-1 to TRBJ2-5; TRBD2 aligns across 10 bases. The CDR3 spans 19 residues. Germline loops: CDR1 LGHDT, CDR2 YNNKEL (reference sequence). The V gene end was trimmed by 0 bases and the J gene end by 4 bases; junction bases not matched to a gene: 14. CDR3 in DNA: TGTGCCAGCAGCCAAGAAGGGGGAGCTCTAGCGGGGGCTGGAGAGACCCAGTACTTC. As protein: CASSQEGGALAGAGETQYF.

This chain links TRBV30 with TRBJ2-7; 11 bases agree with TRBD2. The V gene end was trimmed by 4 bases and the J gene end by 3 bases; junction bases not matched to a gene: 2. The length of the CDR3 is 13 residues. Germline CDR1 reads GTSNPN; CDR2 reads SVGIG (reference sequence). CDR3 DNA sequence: TGTGCCTGGACCGGGACTAGCGGCTACGAGCAGTACTTC. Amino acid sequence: CAWTGTSGYEQYF.

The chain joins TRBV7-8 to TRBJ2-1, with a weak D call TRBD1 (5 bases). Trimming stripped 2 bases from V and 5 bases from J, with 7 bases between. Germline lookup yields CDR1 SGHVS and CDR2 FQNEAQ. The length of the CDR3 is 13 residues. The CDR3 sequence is CASSLIRDNEQFF. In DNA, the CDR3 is TGTGCCAGCAGCTTAATCAGGGACAATGAGCAGTTCTTC. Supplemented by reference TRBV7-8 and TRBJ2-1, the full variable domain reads GAGVSQSPRYKVAKRGQDVALRCDPISGHVSLFWYQQALGQGPEFLTYFQNEAQLDKSGLPSDRFFAERPEGSVSTLKIQRTQQEDSAVYLCASSLIRDNEQFFGPGTRLTVL.

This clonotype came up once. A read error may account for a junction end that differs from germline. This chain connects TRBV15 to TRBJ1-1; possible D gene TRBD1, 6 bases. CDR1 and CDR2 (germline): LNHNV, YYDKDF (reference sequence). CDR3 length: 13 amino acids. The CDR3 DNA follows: TGTGCCACCAGCACACGACAGGCAGCTTCGGCTTCCTTT. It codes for CATSTRQAASASF.

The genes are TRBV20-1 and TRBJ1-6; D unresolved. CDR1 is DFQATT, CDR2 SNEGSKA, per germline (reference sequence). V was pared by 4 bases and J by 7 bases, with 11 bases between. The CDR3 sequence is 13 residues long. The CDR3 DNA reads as TGCAGTGCTACTCGACCAAGCAATTCACCCCTCCACTTT. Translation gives CSATRPSNSPLHF.

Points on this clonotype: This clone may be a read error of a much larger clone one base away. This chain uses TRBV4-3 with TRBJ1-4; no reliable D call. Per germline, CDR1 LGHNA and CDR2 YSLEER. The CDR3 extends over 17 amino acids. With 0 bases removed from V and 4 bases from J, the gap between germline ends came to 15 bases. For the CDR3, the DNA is TGCGCCAGCAGCCAAGATGGGAGACACGCGTATAATGAAAAACTGTTTTTT. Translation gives CASSQDGRHAYNEKLFF.

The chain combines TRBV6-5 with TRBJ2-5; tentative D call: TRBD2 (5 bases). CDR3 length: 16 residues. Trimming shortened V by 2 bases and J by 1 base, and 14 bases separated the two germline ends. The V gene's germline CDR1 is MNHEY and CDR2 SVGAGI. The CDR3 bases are TGTGCCAGCAGTTACGCCAGGAGGCCCTCCCAAGAGACCCAGTACTTC. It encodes CASSYARRPSQETQYF.

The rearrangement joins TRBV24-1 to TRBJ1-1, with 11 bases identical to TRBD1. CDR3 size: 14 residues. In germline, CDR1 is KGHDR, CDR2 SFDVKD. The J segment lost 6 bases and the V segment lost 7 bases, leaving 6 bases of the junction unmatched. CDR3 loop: CATRWDRGRSEAFF. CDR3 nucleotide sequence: TGTGCCACCAGGTGGGACAGGGGGAGATCTGAAGCTTTCTTT.